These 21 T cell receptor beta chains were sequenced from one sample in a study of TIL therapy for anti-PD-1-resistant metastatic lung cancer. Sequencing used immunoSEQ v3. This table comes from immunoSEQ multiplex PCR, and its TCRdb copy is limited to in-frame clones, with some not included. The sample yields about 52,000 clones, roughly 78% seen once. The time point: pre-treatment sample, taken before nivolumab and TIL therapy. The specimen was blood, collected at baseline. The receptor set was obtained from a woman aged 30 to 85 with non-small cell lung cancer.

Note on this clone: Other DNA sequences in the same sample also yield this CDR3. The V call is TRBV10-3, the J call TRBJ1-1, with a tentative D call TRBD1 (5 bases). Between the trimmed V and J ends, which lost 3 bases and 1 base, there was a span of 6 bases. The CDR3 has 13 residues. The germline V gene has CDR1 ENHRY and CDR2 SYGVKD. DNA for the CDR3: TGTGCCATCAGTGACCAGGGGAACACTGAAGCTTTCTTT. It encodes CAISDQGNTEAFF.

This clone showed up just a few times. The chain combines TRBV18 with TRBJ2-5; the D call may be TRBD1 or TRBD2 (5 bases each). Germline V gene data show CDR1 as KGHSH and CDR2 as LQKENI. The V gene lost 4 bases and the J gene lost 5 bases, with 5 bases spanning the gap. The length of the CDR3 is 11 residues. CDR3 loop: CASSRGETQYF. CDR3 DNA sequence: TGTGCCAGCTCACGGGGGGAGACCCAGTACTTC.

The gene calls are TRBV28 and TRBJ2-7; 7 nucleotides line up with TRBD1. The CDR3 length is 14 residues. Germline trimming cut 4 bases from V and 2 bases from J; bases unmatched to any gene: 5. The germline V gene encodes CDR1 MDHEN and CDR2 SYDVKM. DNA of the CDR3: TGTGCCAGCAGTTCCGGGACAGCAACCTACGAGCAGTACTTC. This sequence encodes CASSSGTATYEQYF. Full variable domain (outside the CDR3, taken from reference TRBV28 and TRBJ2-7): DVKVTQSSRYLVKRTGEKVFLECVQDMDHENMFWYRQDPGLGLRLIYFSYDVKMKEKGDIPEGYSVSREKKERFSLILESASTNQTSMYLCASSSGTATYEQYFGPGTRLTVT.

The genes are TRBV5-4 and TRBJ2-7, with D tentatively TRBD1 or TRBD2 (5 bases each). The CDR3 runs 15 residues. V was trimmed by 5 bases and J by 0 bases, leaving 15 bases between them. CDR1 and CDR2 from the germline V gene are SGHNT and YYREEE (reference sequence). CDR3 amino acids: CASSTGTLSSYEQYF. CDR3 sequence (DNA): TGTGCCAGCAGTACCGGGACGTTAAGCTCCTACGAGCAGTACTTC.

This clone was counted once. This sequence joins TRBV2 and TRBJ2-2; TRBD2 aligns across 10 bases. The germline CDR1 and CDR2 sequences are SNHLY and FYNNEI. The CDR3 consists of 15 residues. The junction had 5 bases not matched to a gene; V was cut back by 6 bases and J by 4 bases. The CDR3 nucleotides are TGTGCCAGCAGCGGGACTAGCGCGGGCACCGGGGAGCTGTTTTTT. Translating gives CASSGTSAGTGELFF.

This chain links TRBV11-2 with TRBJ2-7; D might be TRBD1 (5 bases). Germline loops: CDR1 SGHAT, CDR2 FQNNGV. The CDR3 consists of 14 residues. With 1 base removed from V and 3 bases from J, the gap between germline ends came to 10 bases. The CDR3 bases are TGTGCCAGCAGCTTAGCCCCAGACAGCTACGAGCAGTACTTC. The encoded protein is CASSLAPDSYEQYF.

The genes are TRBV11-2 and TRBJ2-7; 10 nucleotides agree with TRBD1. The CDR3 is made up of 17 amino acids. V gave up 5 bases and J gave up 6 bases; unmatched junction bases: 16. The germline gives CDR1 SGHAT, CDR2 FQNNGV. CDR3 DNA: TGTGCCAGCAGCCCACTCTTTCCGGGACAGGGGATGGGCGAGCAGTACTTC. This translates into CASSPLFPGQGMGEQYF.

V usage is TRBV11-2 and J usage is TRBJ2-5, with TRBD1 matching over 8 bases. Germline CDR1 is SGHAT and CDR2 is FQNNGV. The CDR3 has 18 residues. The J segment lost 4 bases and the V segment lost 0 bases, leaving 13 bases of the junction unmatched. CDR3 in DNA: TGTGCCAGCAGCTTAGATCTAGGCTTAGGACAGGGAGTAGAGACCCAGTACTTC. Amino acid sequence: CASSLDLGLGQGVETQYF.

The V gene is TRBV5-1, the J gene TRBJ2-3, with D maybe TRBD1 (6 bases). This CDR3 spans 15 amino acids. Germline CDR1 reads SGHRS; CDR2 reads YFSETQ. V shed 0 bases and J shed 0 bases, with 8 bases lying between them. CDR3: CASSLDRESTDTQYF. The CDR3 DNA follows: TGCGCCAGCAGCTTGGACAGGGAAAGCACAGATACGCAGTATTTT.

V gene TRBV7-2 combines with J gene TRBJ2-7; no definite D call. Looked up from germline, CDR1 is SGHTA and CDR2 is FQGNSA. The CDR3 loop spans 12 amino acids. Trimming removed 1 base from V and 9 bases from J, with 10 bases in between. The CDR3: CASSLDLAGQYF. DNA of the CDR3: TGTGCCAGCAGCTTAGATTTGGCAGGGCAGTACTTC.

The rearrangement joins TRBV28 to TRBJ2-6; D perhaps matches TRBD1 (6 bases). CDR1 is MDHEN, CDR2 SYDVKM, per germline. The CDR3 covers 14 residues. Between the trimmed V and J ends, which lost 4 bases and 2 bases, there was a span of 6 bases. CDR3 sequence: CASSSGAGANVLTF. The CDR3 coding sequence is TGTGCCAGCAGTTCAGGGGCTGGGGCCAACGTCCTGACTTTC.

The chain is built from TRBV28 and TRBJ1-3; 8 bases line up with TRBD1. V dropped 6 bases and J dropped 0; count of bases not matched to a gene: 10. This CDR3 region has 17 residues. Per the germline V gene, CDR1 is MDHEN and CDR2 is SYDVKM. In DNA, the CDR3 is TGTGCCAGCAGACCTTCTCAGGGGGCAAGCTCTGGAAACACCATATATTTT. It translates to CASRPSQGASSGNTIYF. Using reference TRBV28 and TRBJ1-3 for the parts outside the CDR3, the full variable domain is DVKVTQSSRYLVKRTGEKVFLECVQDMDHENMFWYRQDPGLGLRLIYFSYDVKMKEKGDIPEGYSVSREKKERFSLILESASTNQTSMYLCASRPSQGASSGNTIYFGEGSWLTVV.

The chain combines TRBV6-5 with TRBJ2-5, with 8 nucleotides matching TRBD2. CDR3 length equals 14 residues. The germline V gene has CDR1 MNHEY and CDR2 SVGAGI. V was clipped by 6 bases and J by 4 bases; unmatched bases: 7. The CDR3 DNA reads TGTGCCAGCAGCCCCGCGGGGGGCGGAGAGACCCAGTACTTC. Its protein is CASSPAGGGETQYF.

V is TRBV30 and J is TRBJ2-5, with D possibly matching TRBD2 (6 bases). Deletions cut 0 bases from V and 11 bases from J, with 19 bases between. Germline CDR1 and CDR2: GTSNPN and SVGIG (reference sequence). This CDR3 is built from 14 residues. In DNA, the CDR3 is TGTGCCTGGAGTGTACGTGGGGTGACGGGAGAGCAGTACTTC. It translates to CAWSVRGVTGEQYF.

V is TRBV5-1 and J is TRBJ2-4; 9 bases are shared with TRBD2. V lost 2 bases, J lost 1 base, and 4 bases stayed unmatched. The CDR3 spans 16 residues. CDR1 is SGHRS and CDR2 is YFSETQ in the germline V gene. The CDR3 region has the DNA TGCGCCAGCAGCTTCGTAGCGGGGGAGGCCAAAAACATTCAGTACTTC. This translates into CASSFVAGEAKNIQYF.

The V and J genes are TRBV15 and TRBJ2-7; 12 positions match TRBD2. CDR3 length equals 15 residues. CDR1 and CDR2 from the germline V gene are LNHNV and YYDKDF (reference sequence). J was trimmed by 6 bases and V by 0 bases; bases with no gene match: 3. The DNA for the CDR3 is TGTGCCACCAGCAGAGATTTACTAGCGGGAGGCGAGCAGTACTTC. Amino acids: CATSRDLLAGGEQYF.

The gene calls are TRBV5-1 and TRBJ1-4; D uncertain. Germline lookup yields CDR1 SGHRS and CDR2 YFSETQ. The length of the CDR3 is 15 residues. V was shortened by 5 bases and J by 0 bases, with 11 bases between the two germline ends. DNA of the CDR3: TGCGCCAGCAGTTTCACAGCCCCAACTAATGAAAAACTGTTTTTT. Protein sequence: CASSFTAPTNEKLFF.

This CDR3 is CASSLGGQVGYTF. CDR3 coding DNA: TGCGCCAGCAGCTTGGGCGGCCAGGTTGGCTACACCTTC. The chain uses TRBV5-1 and TRBJ1-2; D not resolved. The CDR3 totals 13 residues. Between the trimmed V and J ends, which lost 0 bases and 7 bases, there was a span of 10 bases. Germline CDR1 SGHRS, CDR2 YFSETQ.

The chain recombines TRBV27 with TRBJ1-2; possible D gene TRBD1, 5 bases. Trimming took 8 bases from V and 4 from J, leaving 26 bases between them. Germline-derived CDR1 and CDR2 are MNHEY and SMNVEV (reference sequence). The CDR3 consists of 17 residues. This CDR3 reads CASRGRAEVTYPYGYTF. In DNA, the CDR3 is TGTGCCAGCCGGGGGAGGGCGGAAGTAACATATCCCTATGGCTACACCTTC.

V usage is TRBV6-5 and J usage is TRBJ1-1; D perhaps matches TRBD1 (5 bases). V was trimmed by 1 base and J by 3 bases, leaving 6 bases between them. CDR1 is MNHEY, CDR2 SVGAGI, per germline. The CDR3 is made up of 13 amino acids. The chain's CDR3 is CASSYLGDTEAFF. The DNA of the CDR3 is TGTGCCAGCAGTTACTTAGGGGACACTGAAGCTTTCTTT.

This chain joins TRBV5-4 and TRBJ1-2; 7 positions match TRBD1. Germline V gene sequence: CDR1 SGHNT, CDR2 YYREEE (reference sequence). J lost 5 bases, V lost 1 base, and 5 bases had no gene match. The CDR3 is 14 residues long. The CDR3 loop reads CASSLQTGRYGYTF. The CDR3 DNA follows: TGTGCCAGCAGCTTGCAGACAGGGAGGTATGGCTACACCTTC.